The T cell receptor (beta chain) under discussion was sequenced for a study of blood T cells in healthy people across ages (dated by TCRdb to about 2015). About the study as a whole: In model experiments, template switching captured about one uniquely barcoded TCR beta cDNA molecule for every two T cells. Using deep sequencing normalized with unique cDNA molecular identifiers, the study measured how TCR beta repertoire diversity changes with age. The donors were split into four age groups: young (average about 15 years), middle-aged (39), aged (more than 55) and long-lived (about 74). To avoid experimental bias, donors of different ages were distributed randomly across sequencing lanes. The study analyzed two additional independent replicas of 1 million unique cDNA reads from the same blood draw for two donors, one aged 18 to 29 and one aged 80 or older.

In the case of this clonotype: The antigen this receptor binds is unknown. No clone much larger than this one lies a single base away; base qualities are absent.

Preparation of the library involved 5' RACE. The listed sequencing device is Illumina HiSeq 2500. The second PCR ran for roughly 7 to 11 cycles and used a J-beta primer mix along with a sample-barcoded 5' primer. Each TCR beta cDNA molecule received a unique molecular identifier from a template-switch 5' adaptor carrying 12 random nucleotides. Each sample yielded at least 3 million CDR3-containing paired-end reads. First-strand cDNA synthesis was performed from all RNA using the Mint cDNA synthesis kit, with priming by a TRBC-specific oligonucleotide. Following uracil-DNA glycosylase treatment, a first 18-cycle PCR with universal primers M1SS and BC2_uni_R was performed on all cDNA. Regarding the original processing steps: Each sample was normalized by randomly selecting 1 million high-quality reads, each carrying a distinct molecular identifier. Reads sharing molecular identifiers were discarded rather than binned into consensus sequences. MiTCR, set to a Q25 quality threshold and the strictest error-elimination algorithm, was used for CDR3 identification, clonotype clustering and error correction. A nonparametric unseen species model using Euler transformation provided a lower-bound estimate of total TCR beta diversity. TCRdb reprocessing: public reads trimmed at Q25 with fastp, clones called with MiXCR, in-frame beta chains kept. Each entry is one CDR3 protein sequence, shown with its most common DNA and genes. The V and J calls here are based on TCRdb, not the publication. Across this sample there are about 1.4 million distinct CDR3 sequences, with approximately 59% seen only once. Jointly, the top ten make up over 5.5% of the sample.

The 39 donors, aged about 6 to 100 years, were systemically healthy Caucasian individuals from Russia. Ten milliliters of peripheral blood were collected from each donor into EDTA-treated Vacutainer tubes. Ficoll-Paque density-gradient centrifugation was used to isolate PBMCs, with at least 7 million obtained per sample. Trizol reagent was used to extract total RNA from the PBMCs, yielding at least 6 micrograms per sample. For every donor, an aliquot of PBMCs went through flow cytometry to measure the percentages of naive CD45RAhigh/CD27high T cells. What the research found in general, with its limitations: Conclusive comparison of naive and antigen-experienced compartments was prevented by the profiling of bulk unsorted PBMCs. A strong correlation was found between observed TCR beta diversity and the percentage of naive T cells measured by flow cytometry. Because donor CMV infection status was unknown, age-related changes in expanded clonotypes were potentially confounded. Compared with the aged group, more naive CD4+ T cells, fewer expanded clones and increased TCR diversity were shown by the long-lived group, suggesting age selection. As age increased, observed TCR beta diversity per million T cells dropped in a roughly linear way, and a significant reduction was already evident by age about 40. Estimates of total diversity from one million sequenced T cells were regarded as lower bounds and underestimates.

Sample: blood. The receptor's source is a young man in good health.

The DNA sequence is TGCAGTGCTCCCCGAGGGCTTAGGGACGAGCAGTACTTC. This translates into CSAPRGLRDEQYF. The receptor chain draws on TRBV20-1 and TRBJ2-7; a tentative D match to TRBD2 spans 5 bases. Relative to germline, V is 5 bases shorter and J is 5 bases shorter, with 16 bases between their ends. Via the germline V gene (reference sequence), CDR1 is DFQATT and CDR2 SNEGSKA. The CDR3 starts with the cysteine, ends with the phenylalanine, and has 13 residues. This entry keeps only the CDR3 DNA: 39 bases, framed from base 1.